Sequencing of this T cell receptor (beta chain) was carried out in a study of cytomegalovirus exposure and HLA in healthy donors. Across the whole study: Most donors, 81% of several hundred genotyped, fell in the Caucasian-associated ancestry cluster.

It was with 60 Vbeta and 13 Jbeta primers that the PCR ran. TCRdb's copy holds only in-frame clones and misses some; the assay was immunoSEQ multiplex PCR. This table holds fewer than 300,000 clones, roughly 88% found once. The receptor was isolated from a man aged 35 to 55 in good health and CMV-seropositive. The source material was PBMCs.

Here the CDR3 DNA reads TGCAGCGTTGCTACACAGGTCCGATACTATCAAGCCAAAAACATTCAGTACTTC. Translating gives CSVATQVRYYQAKNIQYF. The chain is built from TRBV29-1 and TRBJ2-4; possibly TRBD1 for D (5 bases). The length of the CDR3 is 18 residues. Germline loops: CDR1 SQVTM, CDR2 ANQGSEA. V gave up 4 bases and J gave up 0 bases, with 22 bases separating them.